These 9 T cell receptor beta chains originate from one sample sequenced in a study of OX40 agonist ivuxolimab in advanced cancers. TCRdb's table, derived via immunoSEQ multiplex PCR, lists solely in-frame clones and lacks some. Of 130,000 or so clones in the sample, about 93% are singletons; the top ten hold over 0.8%. The sequences come from CD4+ or CD8+ T cells sorted from blood, collected in a trial of the OX40 agonist ivuxolimab. The receptors stem from an adult with an advanced solid tumor such as melanoma, head and neck, liver or kidney cancer.

The rearrangement links TRBV6-5 to TRBJ2-5; D may be TRBD1 (5 bases). The length of the CDR3 is 14 residues. The V end was cut by 2 bases, the J end by 5 bases, with 12 bases between. Germline-derived CDR1 and CDR2 are MNHEY and SVGAGI. CDR3 DNA sequence: TGTGCCAGCAGTTACACGGACAAAGGGGAGACCCAGTACTTC. It specifies CASSYTDKGETQYF.

As regards this clone: The same CDR3 also results from other DNA sequences found in this sample. This chain connects TRBV5-1 to TRBJ1-2; perhaps TRBD1 as D (5 bases). This CDR3 has 12 amino acids. The germline V and J ends were trimmed by 5 bases and 5 bases, with 10 bases remaining between them. Looked up from germline, CDR1 is SGHRS and CDR2 is YFSETQ. The DNA for the CDR3 is TGCGCCAGCAGTCAGGGAGGGTATGGCTACACCTTC. It yields the protein CASSQGGYGYTF.

This chain links TRBV7-2 with TRBJ2-7, with D unclear. CDR1 is SGHTA and CDR2 is FQGNSA in the germline V gene. With 6 bases removed from V and 2 bases from J, the gap between germline ends came to 8 bases. The CDR3 has 12 residues. Written as DNA, the CDR3 is TGTGCCAGCAGTCGTCGGGCCTACGAGCAGTACTTC. It encodes CASSRRAYEQYF.

The chain carries TRBV7-3 and TRBJ2-1; possibly TRBD2 for D (5 bases). There are 13 residues in the CDR3. V dropped 4 bases and J dropped 10 bases, with 14 bases sitting between them. Per the germline V gene, CDR1 is SGHTA and CDR2 is FQGTGA. The CDR3 DNA reads as TGTGCCAGCAGCTCGGGAAGAGATCGGGAGCAGTTCTTC. Its translation: CASSSGRDREQFF.

This chain connects TRBV6-6 to TRBJ1-5, with 9 bases matching TRBD1. CDR3 size: 14 residues. J was trimmed by 8 bases and V by 7 bases; bases with no gene match: 9. Looked up from germline, CDR1 is MNHNY and CDR2 is SVGAGI (reference sequence). This CDR3 is CASTAGTGSEPQHF. The CDR3 nucleotides are TGTGCCAGCACCGCCGGGACAGGGAGCGAGCCCCAGCATTTT.

About this clone itself: At one of its ends the junction is not consistent with the germline gene, which may arise from a read error. The CDR3 nucleotides read TGTGCCAGCAGCTTAGAGGAGGGACAGGGAAGCTTC. Translation gives CASSLEEGQGSF. The chain uses TRBV7-9 and TRBJ2-7, with 9 bases fitting TRBD1. Germline loops: CDR1 SEHNR, CDR2 FQNEAQ (reference sequence). The CDR3 totals 12 residues.

This sequence joins TRBV6-5 and TRBJ1-2; D unresolved. The germline V gene encodes CDR1 MNHEY and CDR2 SVGAGI. The V end lost 8 bases, the J end lost 4 bases, and 11 bases lay between the germline ends. The CDR3 is 12 amino acids. The DNA of the CDR3 is TGTGCCAGCCTAACTTTGGGCTATGGCTACACCTTC. It codes for CASLTLGYGYTF.

The chain recombines TRBV7-3 with TRBJ2-2; no clear D. The CDR3 runs to 14 residues. V was pared by 5 bases and J by 0 bases, with 7 bases between. Germline V lookup: CDR1 SGHTA, CDR2 FQGTGA. This CDR3 reads CASSDGSNTGELFF. CDR3 sequence (DNA): TGTGCCAGCAGCGACGGCTCGAACACCGGGGAGCTGTTTTTT.

This chain uses TRBV5-6 with TRBJ2-3; 9 bases map to TRBD2. After removal of 4 bases from V and 7 bases from J, the junction contained 13 bases not matched to a gene. Germline values: CDR1 SGHDT, CDR2 YYEEEE. CDR3 length equals 16 residues. The CDR3 region is CASSPRGAGGVYTQYF. CDR3 nucleotide sequence: TGTGCCAGCAGCCCCCGTGGAGCGGGGGGTGTGTATACGCAGTATTTT.